Following are 27 T cell receptor beta chains from one sample sequenced in a study of T cells in Graves' hyperthyroidism and ophthalmopathy. Amplification targeted TCR beta CDR3 regions from RNA transcripts. Initially, a first-round RT-PCR of the TCR CDR3 employed the HTBI primer set. One entry per CDR3 protein, called by TCRdb with MiXCR from the multiplex PCR reads. The data hold around 420,000 distinct CDR3 sequences, with 15% to 19% observed a single time. The specimen was blood. The source of these receptors is a woman aged 18-29 years with Graves' hyperthyroidism.

This clonotype was picked up a small number of times. The chain combines TRBV19 with TRBJ2-6; 8 nucleotides line up with TRBD1. Germline assignment: CDR1 LNHDA and CDR2 SQIVND (reference sequence). CDR3 length: 17 amino acids. The V and J ends lost 5 bases and 0 bases, in that order; junction bases with no gene match: 6. The CDR3 loop is CASSSGTGSSGANVLTF. CDR3 nucleotides: TGTGCCAGTAGTTCCGGGACAGGAAGCTCTGGGGCCAACGTCCTGACTTTC. The whole variable domain, remainder taken from reference TRBV19 and TRBJ2-6, is DGGITQSPKYLFRKEGQNVTLSCEQNLNHDAMYWYRQDPGQGLRLIYYSQIVNDFQKGDIAEGYSVSREKKESFPLTVTSAQKNPTAFYLCASSSGTGSSGANVLTFGAGSRLTVL.

The sample holds many counts of this clonotype. J is TRBJ1-4 and V is TRBV18, with 10 bases that match TRBD1. The CDR3 length is 17 residues. CDR1 KGHSH and CDR2 LQKENI come from the germline V gene. The V segment lost 3 bases and the J segment 8 bases; nucleotides outside the gene matches: 12. The CDR3 coding sequence is TGTGCCAGCTCACCTCCCGATACGGGGACAGGGGAAGAAAAACTGTTTTTT. The encoded protein is CASSPPDTGTGEEKLFF.

This clonotype was seen ten or more times. The CDR3 protein is CASSFFPPSGISSYEQYF. In nucleotides, the CDR3 is TGTGCCAGCAGCTTTTTCCCTCCTAGCGGGATAAGCTCCTACGAGCAGTACTTC. The chain combines TRBV7-2 with TRBJ2-7; the match to TRBD2 covers 9 bases. The V gene's germline CDR1 is SGHTA and CDR2 FQGNSA. The CDR3 contains 18 residues. After removal of 3 bases from V and 0 bases from J, the junction contained 12 bases not matched to a gene.

There are many counts of this clonotype. V and J are TRBV3-1 and TRBJ2-5; TRBD2 agrees at 8 bases. CDR1 LGHDT and CDR2 YNNKEL come from the germline V gene (reference sequence). The ends lost 0 bases at V and 5 bases at J; junction bases unmatched: 11. The CDR3 loop spans 17 amino acids. CDR3 DNA sequence: TGTGCCAGCAGCCAAGATCAGGCTAGCGGGTGGGGTGAGACCCAGTACTTC. This codes for CASSQDQASGWGETQYF.

With respect to this clonotype: As the CDR3 is not closed by the conserved phenylalanine or tryptophan, this likely results from a read error. The gene calls are TRBV20-1 and TRBJ2-1; 10 bases map to TRBD2. The CDR3 runs to 16 residues. Germline assignment: CDR1 DFQATT and CDR2 SNEGSKA (reference sequence). J was trimmed by 7 bases and V by 1 base; bases with no gene match: 10. The CDR3 bases are TGCAGTGCTAGAGTTCCAGCGGGGGGGCCTCGGAATGAGCAGTTCTCC. It codes for CSARVPAGGPRNEQFS.

V is TRBV4-1 and J is TRBJ1-1; D uncertain. The CDR3 has 14 amino acids. With 2 bases removed from V and 5 bases from J, the gap between germline ends came to 12 bases. Germline V lookup: CDR1 MGHRA, CDR2 YSYEKL. CDR3 residues: CASSQQGPGTEAFF. The CDR3 nucleotides read TGCGCCAGCAGCCAACAAGGTCCGGGTACTGAAGCTTTCTTT.

This clonotype has at least ten counts. The chain carries TRBV7-8 and TRBJ2-7, with TRBD2 matching over 9 bases. CDR3 length equals 16 residues. Trimming cost V 7 bases and J 3 bases; bases outside gene matches: 13. Germline CDR1 and CDR2: SGHVS and FQNEAQ. CDR3 in DNA: TGTGCCAGCACAAGACTAGCGGACTCCTTCGGCTACGAGCAGTACTTC. It codes for CASTRLADSFGYEQYF.

In its sample, this clonotype was seen a few times. The chain carries TRBV4-1 and TRBJ1-2, with D perhaps TRBD1 (5 bases). The V gene's germline CDR1 is MGHRA and CDR2 YSYEKL. The V and J ends lost 3 bases and 8 bases respectively, with 10 bases between them. CDR3 length equals 12 residues. Here the CDR3 reads CASSHGTWGYTF. The CDR3 region has the DNA TGCGCCAGCAGCCACGGGACTTGGGGCTACACCTTC.

On this clonotype: A much larger clone differs from this one at a single base, so this may be a read error. The genes are TRBV18 and TRBJ2-7; D unresolved. The CDR3 sequence is 12 residues long. Germline CDR1 reads KGHSH; CDR2 reads LQKENI. The DNA for the CDR3 is TGTGCCAGCCCACCACAGTCGGACGAGCAGTACTTC. Its protein is CASPPQSDEQYF.

This clonotype has more than one count but fewer than ten. The CDR3 is CATRSTGGGDTEAFF. CDR3 bases: TGTGCCACCAGGTCTACCGGGGGGGGCGACACTGAAGCTTTCTTT. This chain connects TRBV24-1 to TRBJ1-1, with D perhaps TRBD1 (6 bases). Germline V gene sequence: CDR1 KGHDR, CDR2 SFDVKD. This CDR3 has 15 amino acids. V dropped 7 bases and J dropped 3 bases, with 17 bases sitting between them.

This clonotype was detected ten times or more. The chain joins TRBV20-1 to TRBJ2-7, with 10 bases that match TRBD2. The J segment lost 4 bases and the V segment lost 5 bases, leaving 20 bases of the junction unmatched. The germline gives CDR1 DFQATT, CDR2 SNEGSKA (reference sequence). This CDR3 has 18 residues. CDR3 protein: CSAVRLKRGGVGAYEQYF. Written as DNA, the CDR3 is TGCAGTGCTGTCCGTCTAAAGCGGGGGGGCGTGGGGGCATACGAGCAGTACTTC.

Many counts were recorded for this clonotype. This rearrangement joins TRBV14 to TRBJ2-3; D is undetermined. The CDR3 is 12 amino acids. V was trimmed by 6 bases and J by 2 bases, leaving 6 bases between them. Germline V gene sequence: CDR1 SGHDN, CDR2 FVKESK. CDR3 in amino acids: CASRGYTDTQYF. The CDR3 nucleotides are TGTGCCAGCAGGGGTTACACAGATACGCAGTATTTT.

This clonotype came up a few times. The chain uses TRBV28 and TRBJ2-2; 13 bases line up with TRBD2. The CDR3 consists of 18 residues. Losses at the gene ends were 4 bases for V and 6 bases for J; bases not matched to a gene: 11. Germline V gene sequence: CDR1 MDHEN, CDR2 SYDVKM. CDR3 sequence: CASSSTIGLAGEAGELFF. The CDR3, as DNA: TGTGCCAGCAGTTCGACAATAGGACTAGCGGGAGAGGCCGGGGAGCTGTTTTTT.

This clonotype was counted a few times. This rearrangement joins TRBV5-4 to TRBJ2-1; TRBD2 matches at 10 bases. J gave up 8 bases and V 0 bases, and 8 bases lay outside the gene matches. This CDR3 comprises 16 residues. Germline CDR1 is SGHNT and CDR2 is YYREEE (reference sequence). CDR3 DNA: TGTGCCAGCAGCTTGGTACGGCTAGCGGGAGTTTATGAGCAGTTCTTC. Translated, it gives CASSLVRLAGVYEQFF.

This chain uses TRBV15 with TRBJ1-3, with unresolved D. The CDR3 is 17 amino acids. Trimming cost V 0 bases and J 6 bases, with 18 bases left between them. Germline loops: CDR1 LNHNV, CDR2 YYDKDF (reference sequence). The CDR3 DNA is TGTGCCACCAGCAGAGATCCCCCAGGCGGGAGTGAAAACACCATATATTTT. It encodes CATSRDPPGGSENTIYF. The entire variable domain, with the rest obtained from reference TRBV15 and TRBJ1-3, is as follows: DAMVIQNPRYQVTQFGKPVTLSCSQTLNHNVMYWYQQKSSQAPKLLFHYYDKDFNNEADTPDNFQSRRPNTSFCFLDIRSPGLGDTAMYLCATSRDPPGGSENTIYFGEGSWLTVV.

This clonotype has ten or more counts. The chain couples TRBV3-1 to TRBJ2-7; D tentatively reads TRBD1 or TRBD2 (5 bases each). CDR3 size: 15 residues. Germline CDR1 reads LGHDT; CDR2 reads YNNKEL (reference sequence). The ends were cut back, 0 bases at V and 5 bases at J, with 14 bases in the middle. CDR3 sequence reads: CASSQDRGVLDEQYF. The CDR3, as DNA: TGTGCCAGCAGCCAAGATAGAGGGGTTCTCGACGAGCAGTACTTC.

There are many counts of this clonotype. V is TRBV28 and J is TRBJ1-3, with 7 positions matching TRBD1. The CDR3 runs to 14 residues. Germline assignment: CDR1 MDHEN and CDR2 SYDVKM. The junction had 1 base not matched to a gene; V was cut back by 3 bases and J by 2 bases. The CDR3 spells CASSFDRAGNTIYF. In DNA, the CDR3 is TGTGCCAGCAGTTTCGACAGGGCTGGAAACACCATATATTTT.

This clonotype has ten or more counts. V gene TRBV7-3 combines with J gene TRBJ2-2; 9 bases match TRBD2. The length of the CDR3 is 15 residues. CDR1 and CDR2 (germline): SGHTA, FQGTGA. V trimming: 4 bases; J trimming: 1 base; junction bases outside the gene matches: 1. CDR3 amino acids: CASSSSGMNTGELFF. The CDR3 nucleotides are TGTGCCAGCAGCTCTAGCGGGATGAACACCGGGGAGCTGTTTTTT.

This clonotype was found many times. The CDR3 region has the DNA TGTGCCAGCAGCTACACGACAGGGCGAGGCTACACCTTC. Its translation is CASSYTTGRGYTF. The chain combines TRBV5-6 with TRBJ1-2, with 7 bases identical to TRBD1. With 3 bases clipped from V and 8 bases from J, the junction kept 7 bases outside the gene matches. This CDR3 spans 13 amino acids. Per the germline V gene, CDR1 is SGHDT and CDR2 is YYEEEE. The full variable domain, with the rest looked up from reference TRBV5-6 and TRBJ1-2, is DAGVTQSPTHLIKTRGQQVTLRCSPKSGHDTVSWYQQALGQGPQFIFQYYEEEERQRGNFPDRFSGHQFPNYSSELNVNALLLGDSALYLCASSYTTGRGYTFGSGTRLTVV.

This clonotype was seen many times. The V and J genes are TRBV29-1 and TRBJ1-1, with TRBD1 identical over 7 bases. V lost 6 bases and J lost 4; bases outside the gene matches: 11. Germline assignment: CDR1 SQVTM and CDR2 ANQGSEA. The CDR3 runs 14 residues. CDR3 loop: CSVELDRVATEAFF. CDR3 in DNA: TGCAGCGTGGAGCTAGACAGGGTTGCCACTGAAGCTTTCTTT. The entire variable domain, with the rest obtained from reference TRBV29-1 and TRBJ1-1, is as follows: SAVISQKPSRDICQRGTSLTIQCQVDSQVTMMFWYRQQPGQSLTLIATANQGSEATYESGFVIDKFPISRPNLTFSTLTVSNMSPEDSSIYLCSVELDRVATEAFFGQGTRLTVV.

Worth noting for this clonotype: This could be a read error, since a much larger clone is one nucleotide away. V and J are TRBV27 and TRBJ2-3; D unresolved. The CDR3 has 17 amino acids. The V gene's germline CDR1 is MNHEY and CDR2 SMNVEV (reference sequence). V lost 5 bases, J lost 2 bases, and 20 bases lay in between. Written as DNA, the CDR3 is TGTGCCAGCAGTCCGCCGGAGACACTTTTTGACACAGATACGCAGTATTTT. This sequence encodes CASSPPETLFDTDTQYF.

The DNA for the CDR3 is TGTGCCAGCACCACGTCGGCCAGGGGCTATGGCTACACCTTC. This gives the protein CASTTSARGYGYTF. The chain has TRBV7-2 and TRBJ1-2; maybe TRBD1 (6 bases). CDR1 and CDR2 (germline): SGHTA, FQGNSA. Trimming removed 7 bases from V and 4 bases from J, with 16 bases in between. This CDR3 has 14 amino acids. Full variable domain (outside the CDR3, taken from reference TRBV7-2 and TRBJ1-2): GAGVSQSPSNKVTEKGKDVELRCDPISGHTALYWYRQSLGQGLEFLIYFQGNSAPDKSGLPSDRFSAERTGGSVSTLTIQRTQQEDSAVYLCASTTSARGYGYTFGSGTRLTVV.

This clonotype occurred many times. The gene calls are TRBV7-9 and TRBJ2-7; D gene unclear. CDR1 is SEHNR, CDR2 FQNEAQ, per germline (reference sequence). The V end was cut by 1 base, the J end by 5 bases, with 12 bases between. The CDR3 sequence is 14 residues long. The CDR3 reads CASSLDRGWHEQYF. For the CDR3, the DNA is TGTGCCAGCAGCTTAGATCGCGGCTGGCACGAGCAGTACTTC.

V gene TRBV3-1 combines with J gene TRBJ1-6, with 8 bases identical to TRBD1. The V segment lost 3 bases and the J segment 7 bases; nucleotides outside the gene matches: 8. The CDR3 has 16 residues. Germline-derived CDR1 and CDR2 are LGHDT and YNNKEL (reference sequence). In DNA form, the CDR3 reads TGTGCCAGCAGCCATACGACAGGGGCCCTGAATTCACCCCTCCACTTT. Translated: CASSHTTGALNSPLHF.

J is TRBJ1-5 and V is TRBV6-1; TRBD1 might be the D (5 bases). The CDR3 consists of 13 residues. Trimming shortened V by 7 bases and J by 4 bases, and 11 bases separated the two germline ends. Germline V gives CDR1 MNHNS, CDR2 SASEGT. The CDR3 sequence is CASKVGENQPQHF. CDR3 nucleotide sequence: TGTGCCAGCAAGGTGGGGGAGAATCAGCCCCAGCATTTT.

The chain joins TRBV20-1 to TRBJ2-5; 12 nucleotides agree with TRBD2. This CDR3 is 14 amino acids long. In germline, CDR1 is DFQATT, CDR2 SNEGSKA (reference sequence). The V and J ends lost 5 bases and 1 base, in that order; junction bases with no gene match: 2. The CDR3 loop is CSAETSGSQETQYF. In DNA, the CDR3 is TGCAGTGCTGAGACTAGCGGGAGCCAAGAGACCCAGTACTTC.

The chain couples TRBV20-1 to TRBJ2-3; TRBD2 matches 7 bases. Losses at the gene ends were 3 bases for V and 0 bases for J; bases not matched to a gene: 3. The CDR3 has 14 amino acids. Germline loops: CDR1 DFQATT, CDR2 SNEGSKA (reference sequence). The CDR3 DNA is TGCAGTGCTAGTAGGCGGGGGAGCACAGATACGCAGTATTTT. Its translation is CSASRRGSTDTQYF.